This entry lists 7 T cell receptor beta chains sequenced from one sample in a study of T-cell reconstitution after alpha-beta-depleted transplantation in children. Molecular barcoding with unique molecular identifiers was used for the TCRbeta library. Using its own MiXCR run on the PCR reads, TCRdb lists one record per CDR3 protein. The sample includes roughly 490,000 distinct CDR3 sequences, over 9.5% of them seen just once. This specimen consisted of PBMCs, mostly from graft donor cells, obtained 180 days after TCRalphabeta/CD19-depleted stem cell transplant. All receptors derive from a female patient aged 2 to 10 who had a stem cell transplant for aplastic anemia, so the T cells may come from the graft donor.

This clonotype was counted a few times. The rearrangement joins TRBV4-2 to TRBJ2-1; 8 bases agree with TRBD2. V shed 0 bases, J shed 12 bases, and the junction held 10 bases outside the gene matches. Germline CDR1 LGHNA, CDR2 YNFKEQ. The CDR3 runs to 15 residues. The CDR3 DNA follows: TGTGCCAGCAGCCAAGACCCCTGGACTAGCCTCTGGCAGTTCTTC. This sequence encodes CASSQDPWTSLWQFF.

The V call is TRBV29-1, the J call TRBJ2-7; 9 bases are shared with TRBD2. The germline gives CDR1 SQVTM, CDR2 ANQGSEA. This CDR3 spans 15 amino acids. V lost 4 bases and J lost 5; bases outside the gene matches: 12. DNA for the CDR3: TGCAGCGTTGGCTCTGTAGCGGGAGTTTGGAACGAGCAGTACTTC. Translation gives CSVGSVAGVWNEQYF.

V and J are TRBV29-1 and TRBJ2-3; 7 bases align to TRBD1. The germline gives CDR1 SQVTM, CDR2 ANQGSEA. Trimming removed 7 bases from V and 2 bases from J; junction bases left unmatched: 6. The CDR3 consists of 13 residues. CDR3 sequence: CSADRATTDTQYF. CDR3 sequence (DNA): TGCAGCGCAGACAGGGCCACCACAGATACGCAGTATTTT.

CDR3 nucleotides: TGTGCCAGCAGCTTGACCGGGACAGGGGGCCCAAACTATGGCTACACCTTC. Its translation: CASSLTGTGGPNYGYTF. This sequence joins TRBV7-9 and TRBJ1-2, with 12 nucleotides matching TRBD1. V trimming: 3 bases; J trimming: 2 bases; junction bases outside the gene matches: 7. This CDR3 comprises 17 residues. Germline CDR1 and CDR2: SEHNR and FQNEAQ (reference sequence).

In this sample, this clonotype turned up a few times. DNA for the CDR3: TGCAGTGCTAGCTACCAAGGACTAGCGGGAGAGACCCAGTACTTC. This translates into CSASYQGLAGETQYF. This sequence joins TRBV20-1 and TRBJ2-5, with 11 bases that match TRBD2. J lost 4 bases, V lost 3 bases, and 7 bases had no gene match. This CDR3 region has 15 residues. Germline-derived CDR1 and CDR2 are DFQATT and SNEGSKA (reference sequence).

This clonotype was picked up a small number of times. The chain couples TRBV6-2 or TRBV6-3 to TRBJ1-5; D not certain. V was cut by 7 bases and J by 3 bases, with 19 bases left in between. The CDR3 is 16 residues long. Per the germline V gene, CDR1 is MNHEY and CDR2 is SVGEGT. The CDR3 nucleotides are TGTGCCAGCACTCCGCGGGAGGAACAGTACAATCAGCCCCAGCATTTT. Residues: CASTPREEQYNQPQHF.

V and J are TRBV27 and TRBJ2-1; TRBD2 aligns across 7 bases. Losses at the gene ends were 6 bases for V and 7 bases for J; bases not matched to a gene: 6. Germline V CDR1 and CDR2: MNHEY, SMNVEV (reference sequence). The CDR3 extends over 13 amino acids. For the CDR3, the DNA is TGTGCCAGCAGGACCTTGGGGGGGAATGAGCAGTTCTTC. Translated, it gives CASRTLGGNEQFF.